The 7 T cell receptor beta chains below come from one sample, sequenced in a study of blood T cell repertoires in COVID-19. The repertoire was sequenced with immunoSEQ multiplex PCR; TCRdb's copy has only in-frame clones and lacks some. Of 230,000 or so clones detected, approximately 81% appear once; the ten largest clones hold nearly 20%. Source material: peripheral blood. These receptors were taken from a man in his thirties or forties with active or convalescent COVID-19.

The chain links TRBV2 to TRBJ2-7; 9 bases are shared with TRBD2. The CDR3 totals 14 residues. J lost 4 bases, V lost 7 bases, and 8 bases had no gene match. In germline, CDR1 is SNHLY, CDR2 FYNNEI. In DNA, the CDR3 is TGTGCCAGCATGCCTAGCGGGGTCGCGTACGAGCAGTACTTC. The encoded protein is CASMPSGVAYEQYF.

V usage is TRBV5-1 and J usage is TRBJ2-7; TRBD2 matches 13 bases. CDR1 and CDR2 (germline): SGHRS, YFSETQ. V lost 0 bases and J lost 5; bases outside the gene matches: 2. The CDR3 is 15 amino acids. The CDR3 DNA reads as TGCGCCAGCAGCTTGGTGGGACTAGCGGGAAACGAGCAGTACTTC. Its translation is CASSLVGLAGNEQYF.

This rearrangement joins TRBV12-3 or TRBV12-4 to TRBJ1-1; D uncertain. The V and J ends lost 8 bases and 8 bases respectively, with 15 bases between them. The CDR3 has 12 amino acids. The CDR3 DNA follows: TGTGCCAGCGCCCTACCTCCCGGGGAAGCTTTCTTT. Its translation: CASALPPGEAFF.

The chain recombines TRBV18 with TRBJ1-2, with D possibly matching TRBD1 (6 bases). The CDR3 is 18 residues long. Trimming stripped 2 bases from V and 8 bases from J, with 27 bases between. Per the germline V gene, CDR1 is KGHSH and CDR2 is LQKENI. The CDR3 here is CASSPELPGQLLSGGYTF. CDR3 DNA sequence: TGTGCCAGCTCACCAGAGTTGCCGGGACAACTCCTTTCAGGAGGCTACACCTTC.

This rearrangement joins TRBV4-3 to TRBJ2-1; 7 bases line up with TRBD2. CDR1 LGHNA and CDR2 YSLEER come from the germline V gene. V shed 4 bases, J shed 5 bases, and the junction held 14 bases outside the gene matches. The CDR3 runs 17 residues. The CDR3 DNA sequence: TGCGCCAGCAGCCCTTGGTTCAGCGGGAAAGTTCACAATGAGCAGTTCTTC. This codes for CASSPWFSGKVHNEQFF.

The chain has TRBV9 and TRBJ2-3; 12 positions match TRBD1. The germline gives CDR1 SGDLS, CDR2 YYNGEE. The CDR3 contains 18 residues. Trimming removed 3 bases from V and 4 bases from J; junction bases left unmatched: 12. The CDR3 DNA reads as TGTGCCAGCAGCGCCGACCGGGACAGGGGGCCCAATGCAGATACGCAGTATTTT. Protein product: CASSADRDRGPNADTQYF.

The table lists this clone with a count of one. The chain recombines TRBV6-6 with TRBJ2-7, with 9 nucleotides matching TRBD2. Germline CDR1 reads MNHNY; CDR2 reads SVGAGI (reference sequence). The trim removed 7 bases at V and 4 bases at J, leaving 8 bases unmatched. This CDR3 contains 14 residues. The CDR3 DNA follows: TGTGCCAGCAATCTAGCGGGGTTTGGGTACGAGCAGTACTTC. The encoded protein is CASNLAGFGYEQYF.